Listed below are T cell receptor beta chains from one sample, sequenced in a study of blood T cell repertoires in COVID-19. The data were produced by immunoSEQ multiplex PCR, yet TCRdb's version contains in-frame clones alone and is incomplete. Among 150,000 or so clones listed, about 90% were seen once. The sequenced material came from peripheral blood. The receptors stem from a man aged 50-59 years with acute or convalescent COVID-19. CDR3s include the opening cysteine and the closing phenylalanine or tryptophan. The order of the fields is CDR3 length, V gene, J gene, D gene, clone size, CDR3 protein, CDR3 DNA. D genes are given only for firm matches. Not every row has a clone size; where given, it reads once, few, many or a size class.

>13|TRBV4-1|TRBJ2-2|-|-
CASSQAYTGELFF
TGCGCCAGCAGCCAAGCTTACACCGGGGAGCTGTTTTTT
>14|TRBV4-1|TRBJ2-5|-|-
CASSPSGGGETQYF
TGCGCCAGCAGCCCCTCAGGGGGAGGAGAGACCCAGTACTTC
>17|TRBV15|TRBJ1-2|TRBD1|once
CATSRDRQGASNYGYTF
TGTGCCACCAGCAGAGATCGTCAGGGGGCCTCTAACTATGGCTACACCTTC
>14|TRBV5-6|TRBJ1-2|TRBD1|-
CASSLGQVVDGYTF
TGTGCCAGCAGCCTAGGACAGGTCGTTGATGGCTACACCTTC
>14|TRBV10-3|TRBJ2-3|TRBD2|-
CATGTSGTSDTQYF
TGTGCCACCGGGACTAGTGGGACCTCAGATACGCAGTATTTT
>15|TRBV28|TRBJ1-1|-|-
CASISLGEGRSEAFF
TGTGCCAGCATCTCCCTTGGGGAGGGTAGAAGTGAAGCTTTCTTT
>17|TRBV28|TRBJ1-6|TRBD1|-
CASSPTGVDSYNSPLHF
TGTGCCAGCAGTCCAACAGGGGTGGACTCCTATAATTCACCCCTCCACTTT
>14|TRBV18|TRBJ1-1|-|-
CASSALDSAGLAFF
TGTGCCAGCTCCGCCCTGGACAGCGCCGGGTTAGCTTTCTTT
>14|TRBV28|TRBJ2-1|TRBD2|-
CASSFLAGVHEQFF
TGTGCCAGCAGTTTTCTAGCGGGAGTCCATGAGCAGTTCTTC
>18|TRBV25-1|TRBJ2-4|-|-
CASSDGQARGEAKNIQYF
TGTGCCAGCAGTGACGGACAGGCTAGGGGGGAAGCCAAAAACATTCAGTACTTC
>14|TRBV27|TRBJ2-7|TRBD2|-
CASRLAGGPVEQYF
TGTGCCAGCAGATTAGCGGGAGGGCCGGTAGAGCAGTACTTC
>14|TRBV7-8|TRBJ1-1|-|-
CASSLVLANTEAFF
TGTGCCAGCAGCTTAGTTTTGGCGAACACTGAAGCTTTCTTT
>17|TRBV5-4|TRBJ2-2|TRBD2|-
CASSPGLAGAFGGELFF
TGTGCCAGCAGCCCTGGACTAGCGGGAGCATTCGGCGGGGAGCTGTTTTTT
>13|TRBV5-1|TRBJ2-1|-|-
CASRRTERNEQFF
TGCGCCAGCAGGAGGACAGAGCGCAATGAGCAGTTCTTC
>13|TRBV7-2|TRBJ2-7|-|-
CASSLEGGYEQYF
TGTGCCAGCAGCCTGGAGGGAGGCTACGAGCAGTACTTC
>15|TRBV5-1|TRBJ2-4|-|-
CASSSFVTGKNIQYF
TGCGCCAGCAGCTCCTTTGTGACGGGCAAAAACATTCAGTACTTC
>12|TRBV28|TRBJ1-2|TRBD1|-
CASRQGAYGYTF
TGTGCCAGCAGACAGGGGGCCTATGGCTACACCTTC
>17|TRBV7-2|TRBJ1-6|TRBD1|-
CASSLIVGQTYNSPLHF
TGTGCCAGCAGCTTAATCGTGGGACAGACCTATAATTCACCCCTCCACTTT
>14|TRBV28|TRBJ1-5|-|-
CASSLAAGNQPQHF
TGTGCCAGCAGTTTAGCGGCAGGGAATCAGCCCCAGCATTTT
>13|TRBV10-3|TRBJ1-5|TRBD1|-
CAIRTGEGQPQHF
TGTGCCATCAGGACAGGGGAGGGACAGCCCCAGCATTTT
>11|TRBV20-1|TRBJ1-1|-|-
CSAYRDTEAFF
TGCAGTGCTTACAGGGACACTGAAGCTTTCTTT
>16|TRBV29-1|TRBJ2-2|TRBD2|-
CSVELIAGGIAGELFF
TGCAGCGTTGAGCTAATAGCGGGGGGGATCGCCGGGGAGCTGTTTTTT
>11|TRBV5-3|TRBJ2-3|TRBD2|-
CAGPSGGTQYF
TGTGCCGGTCCTAGCGGGGGCACGCAGTATTTT
>13|TRBV6-6|TRBJ2-5|-|-
CAVRGGARETQYF
TGTGCCGTACGAGGCGGGGCCAGGGAGACCCAGTACTTC
>15|TRBV18|TRBJ1-1|TRBD1|-
CASSQWDRWNTEAFF
TGTGCCAGCTCACAATGGGACAGATGGAACACTGAAGCTTTCTTT
>13|TRBV7-9|TRBJ1-1|-|-
CASSWDKNTEAFF
TGTGCCAGCAGCTGGGACAAAAACACTGAAGCTTTCTTT
>14|TRBV3-1/TRBV3-2|TRBJ1-2|TRBD1|-
CASSRTGKGYGYTF
TGTGCCAGCAGCCGGACAGGGAAAGGGTATGGCTACACCTTC
>14|TRBV18|TRBJ1-2|-|-
CASSPSSILGGYTF
TGTGCCAGCTCACCCAGTAGCATTCTAGGAGGCTACACCTTC
>14|TRBV3-1/TRBV3-2|TRBJ1-4|-|few
CASSLGSGGEKLFF
TGTGCCAGCAGCCTGGGGAGCGGCGGAGAAAAACTGTTTTTT
>19|TRBV5-1|TRBJ1-6|TRBD1|-
CASSLETGGRRSYNSPLHF
TGCGCCAGCAGCTTGGAGACAGGGGGTCGACGGTCCTATAATTCACCCCTCCACTTT
>15|TRBV6-5|TRBJ1-6|TRBD1|-
CASRIGQGPNSPLHF
TGTGCCAGCAGGATAGGACAGGGGCCTAATTCACCCCTCCACTTT
>15|TRBV19|TRBJ2-7|TRBD2|-
CASSPGTSGSYEQYF
TGTGCCAGTAGTCCCGGGACTAGCGGGTCCTACGAGCAGTACTTC
>17|TRBV7-9|TRBJ2-1|TRBD2|-
CASSLARRLAGSWEQFF
TGTGCCAGCAGCTTAGCGCGTAGGCTAGCGGGTTCATGGGAGCAGTTCTTC
>13|TRBV27|TRBJ1-1|-|-
CASRTGYRTEAFF
TGTGCCAGCAGAACAGGCTATAGAACTGAAGCTTTCTTT
>13|TRBV7-2|TRBJ1-2|-|-
CASSWDISRGYTF
TGTGCCAGCAGCTGGGACATTAGTCGTGGCTACACCTTC
>15|TRBV5-6|TRBJ1-1|-|-
CASSLGQTLNTEAFF
TGTGCCAGCAGCTTGGGACAGACCCTGAACACTGAAGCTTTCTTT
>13|TRBV6-5|TRBJ1-1|-|-
CASSSGLNTEAFF
TGTGCCAGCAGCTCAGGGTTGAACACTGAAGCTTTCTTT
>18|TRBV4-3|TRBJ1-6|-|-
CASSQDRPGFRSDSPLHF
TGCGCCAGCAGCCAAGATCGTCCGGGGTTCAGGTCTGATTCACCCCTCCACTTT
>12|TRBV5-1|TRBJ2-7|-|-
CASRGGPHEQYF
TGCGCCAGCAGGGGTGGGCCCCACGAGCAGTACTTC
>17|TRBV11-2|TRBJ2-1|TRBD2|-
CASSSAIAGGRVNEQFF
TGTGCCAGCAGCTCCGCCATAGCGGGGGGGCGGGTCAATGAGCAGTTCTTC
>15|TRBV7-9|TRBJ1-6|TRBD1|once
CASSMIGTGLSPLHF
TGTGCCAGCAGCATGATCGGGACAGGGCTTTCACCCCTCCACTTT
>14|TRBV6-2/TRBV6-3|TRBJ1-5|-|-
CASSFLRRNQPQHF
TGTGCCAGCAGTTTTTTGCGCCGCAATCAGCCCCAGCATTTT